This T cell receptor beta chain derives from a study of T cell responses to AZD1222 COVID-19 vaccine. Some clones are missing from TCRdb's copy, which holds only in-frame ones; the method was immunoSEQ multiplex PCR. This table has over 150,000 clones, roughly 93% appearing once. The CDR3 length is 13 residues. Trimming stripped 7 bases from V and 13 bases from J, with 19 bases between. Germline assignment: CDR1 MNHEY and CDR2 SVGAGI. Specimen: peripheral blood, collected 28 days after the second dose of the MenACWY control vaccine. The chain joins TRBV6-5 to TRBJ2-2; D possibly corresponds to TRBD1 (6 bases). This TCR was sampled from an adult who received the MenACWY meningococcal vaccine as a control. The CDR3 reads CASTPRGREVLFF. Here the CDR3 DNA reads TGTGCCAGCACCCCCAGGGGCAGGGAAGTGCTGTTTTTT.